The present T cell receptor (beta chain) was sequenced within a study of cytomegalovirus exposure and HLA in healthy donors. The study, taken as a whole, reports: Researchers reported that a few CMV-associated chains were confirmed in vitro as CMV antigen-specific. Per a later analysis, HLA-associated TCR beta chains showed more clonal expansion than other, equally common TCR beta chains. High specificity and sensitivity for cytomegalovirus status were reported for the classifier. For TCR beta chains, V- and J-gene trimming was later linked to a missense DCLRE1C variant.

A multiplex PCR was run with 60 Vbeta primers and 13 Jbeta primers. Libraries were prepared by immunoSEQ multiplex PCR; TCRdb keeps only in-frame clonotypes and omits some of them. The table records under 200,000 clones, nearly 80% of them present only once. J was trimmed by 3 bases and V by 4 bases; bases with no gene match: 11. CDR3 length equals 16 residues. Germline V gene lookup returns CDR1 MNHNY and CDR2 SVGAGI (reference sequence). Concerning this clone: Its antigen is unknown.

This receptor was taken from a middle-aged woman in good health and CMV-seronegative. Sequencing was performed on PBMCs. V is TRBV6-6 and J is TRBJ2-7; 8 bases align to TRBD1. CDR3 in amino acids: CASSSGRGRSSYEQYF. In DNA, the CDR3 is TGTGCCAGCAGTTCCGGCAGGGGGCGATCAAGCTACGAGCAGTACTTC.